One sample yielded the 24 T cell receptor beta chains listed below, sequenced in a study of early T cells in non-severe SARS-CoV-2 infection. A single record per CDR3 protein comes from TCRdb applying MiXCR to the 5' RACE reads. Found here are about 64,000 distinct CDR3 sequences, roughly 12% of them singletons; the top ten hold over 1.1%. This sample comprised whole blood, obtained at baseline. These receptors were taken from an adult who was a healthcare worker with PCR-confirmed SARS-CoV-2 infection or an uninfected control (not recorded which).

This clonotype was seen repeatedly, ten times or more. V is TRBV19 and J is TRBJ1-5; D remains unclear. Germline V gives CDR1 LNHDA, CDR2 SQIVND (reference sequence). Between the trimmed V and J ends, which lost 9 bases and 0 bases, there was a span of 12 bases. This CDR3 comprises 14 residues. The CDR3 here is CASSLGYSNQPQHF. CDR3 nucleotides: TGTGCCAGCAGTTTGGGATATAGCAATCAGCCCCAGCATTTT.

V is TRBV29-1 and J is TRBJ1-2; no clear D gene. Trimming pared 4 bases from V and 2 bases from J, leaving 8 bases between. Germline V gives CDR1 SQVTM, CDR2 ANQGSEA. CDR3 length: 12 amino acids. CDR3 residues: CSVVVRNYGYTF. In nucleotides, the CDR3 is TGCAGCGTTGTGGTCAGAAACTATGGCTACACCTTC.

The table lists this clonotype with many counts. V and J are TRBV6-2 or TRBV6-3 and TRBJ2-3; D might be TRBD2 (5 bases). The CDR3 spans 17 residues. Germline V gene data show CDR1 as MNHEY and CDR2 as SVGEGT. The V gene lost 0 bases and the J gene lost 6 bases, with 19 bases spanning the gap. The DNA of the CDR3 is TGTGCCAGCAGTTACTCGCCTTTTAGGAGGCCCAAGGATACGCAGTATTTT. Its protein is CASSYSPFRRPKDTQYF.

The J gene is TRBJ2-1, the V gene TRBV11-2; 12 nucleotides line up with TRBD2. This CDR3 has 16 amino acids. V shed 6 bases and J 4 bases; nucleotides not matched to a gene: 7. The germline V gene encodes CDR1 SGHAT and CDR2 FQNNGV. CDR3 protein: CASRTSGGLEYNEQFF. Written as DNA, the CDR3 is TGTGCCAGCAGAACTAGCGGGGGGCTCGAATACAATGAGCAGTTCTTC. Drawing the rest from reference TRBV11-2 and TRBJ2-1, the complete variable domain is EAGVAQSPRYKIIEKRQSVAFWCNPISGHATLYWYQQILGQGPKLLIQFQNNGVVDDSQLPKDRFSAERLKGVDSTLKIQPAKLEDSAVYLCASRTSGGLEYNEQFFGPGTRLTVL.

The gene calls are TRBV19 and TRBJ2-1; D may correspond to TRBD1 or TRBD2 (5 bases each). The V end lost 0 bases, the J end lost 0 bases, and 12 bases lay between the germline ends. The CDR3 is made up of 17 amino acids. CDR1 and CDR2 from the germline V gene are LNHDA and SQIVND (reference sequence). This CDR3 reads CASSIDQKGSSYNEQFF. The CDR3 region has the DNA TGTGCCAGTAGTATAGATCAGAAGGGGAGCTCCTACAATGAGCAGTTCTTC.

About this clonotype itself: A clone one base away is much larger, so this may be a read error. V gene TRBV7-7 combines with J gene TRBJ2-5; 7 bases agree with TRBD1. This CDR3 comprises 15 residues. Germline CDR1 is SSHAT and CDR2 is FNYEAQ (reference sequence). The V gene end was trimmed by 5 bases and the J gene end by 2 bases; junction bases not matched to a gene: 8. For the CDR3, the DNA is TGTGCCAGCAGCCAAGACAGGGTGGGACAAGAGACCCAGTACTTC. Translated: CASSQDRVGQETQYF.

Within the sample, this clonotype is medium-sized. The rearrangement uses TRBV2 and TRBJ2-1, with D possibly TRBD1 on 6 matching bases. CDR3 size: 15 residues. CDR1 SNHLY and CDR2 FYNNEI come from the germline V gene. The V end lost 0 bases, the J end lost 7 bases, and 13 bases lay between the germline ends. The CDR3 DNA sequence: TGTGCCAGCAGTGAAGCGCAGGGGAGCGAGAATGAGCAGTTCTTC. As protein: CASSEAQGSENEQFF. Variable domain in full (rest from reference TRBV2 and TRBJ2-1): EPEVTQTPSHQVTQMGQEVILRCVPISNHLYFYWYRQILGQKVEFLVSFYNNEISEKSEIFDDQFSVERPDGSNFTLKIRSTKLEDSAMYFCASSEAQGSENEQFFGPGTRLTVL.

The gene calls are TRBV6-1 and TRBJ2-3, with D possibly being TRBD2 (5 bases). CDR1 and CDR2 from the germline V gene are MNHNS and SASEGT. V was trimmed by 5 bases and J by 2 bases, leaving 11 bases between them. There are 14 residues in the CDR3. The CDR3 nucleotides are TGTGCCAGCAGTCTAACTAGTTCCACAGATACGCAGTATTTT. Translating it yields CASSLTSSTDTQYF.

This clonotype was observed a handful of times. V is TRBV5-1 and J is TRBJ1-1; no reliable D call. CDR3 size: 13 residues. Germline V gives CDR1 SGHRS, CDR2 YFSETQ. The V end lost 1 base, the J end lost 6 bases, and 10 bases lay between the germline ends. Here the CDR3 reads CASSLLGVAEAFF. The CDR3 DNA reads TGCGCCAGCAGCTTGCTCGGGGTGGCTGAAGCTTTCTTT.

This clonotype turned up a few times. The CDR3 DNA reads TGTGCCAGCAGTTCCGATCAGGGGATTGGTAATCAGCCCCAGCATTTT. This gives the protein CASSSDQGIGNQPQHF. The V gene is TRBV6-6, the J gene TRBJ1-5; maybe TRBD1 (6 bases). Trimming left V 4 bases short and J 4 bases short, with 17 bases between. Germline V gene sequence: CDR1 MNHNY, CDR2 SVGAGI (reference sequence). The CDR3 consists of 16 residues.

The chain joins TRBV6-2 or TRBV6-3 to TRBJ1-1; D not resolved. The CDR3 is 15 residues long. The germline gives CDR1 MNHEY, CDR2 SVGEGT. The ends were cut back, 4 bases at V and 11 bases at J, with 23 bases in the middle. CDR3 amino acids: CASSLQAWRDMDAFF. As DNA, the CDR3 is TGTGCCAGCAGTTTACAAGCTTGGCGGGATATGGATGCTTTCTTT.

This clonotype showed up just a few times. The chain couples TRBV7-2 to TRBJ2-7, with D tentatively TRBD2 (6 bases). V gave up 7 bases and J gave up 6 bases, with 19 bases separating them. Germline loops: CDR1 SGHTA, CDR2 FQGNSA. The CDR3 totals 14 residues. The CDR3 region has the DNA TGTGCCAGCACCGGATACGGGAGAAGCGTCGAGCAGTACTTC. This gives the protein CASTGYGRSVEQYF.

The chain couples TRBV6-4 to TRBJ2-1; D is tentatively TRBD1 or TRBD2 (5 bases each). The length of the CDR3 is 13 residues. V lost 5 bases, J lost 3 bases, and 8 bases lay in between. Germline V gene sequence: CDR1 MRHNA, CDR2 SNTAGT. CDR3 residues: CASSSGLYNEQFF. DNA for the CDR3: TGTGCCAGCAGTTCGGGGCTCTACAATGAGCAGTTCTTC.

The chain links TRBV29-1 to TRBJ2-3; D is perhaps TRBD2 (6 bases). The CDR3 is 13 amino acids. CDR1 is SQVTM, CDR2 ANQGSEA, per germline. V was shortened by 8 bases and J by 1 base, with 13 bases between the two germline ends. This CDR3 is CSSTGTGTDTQYF. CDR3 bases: TGCAGCTCCACCGGGACTGGCACAGATACGCAGTATTTT.

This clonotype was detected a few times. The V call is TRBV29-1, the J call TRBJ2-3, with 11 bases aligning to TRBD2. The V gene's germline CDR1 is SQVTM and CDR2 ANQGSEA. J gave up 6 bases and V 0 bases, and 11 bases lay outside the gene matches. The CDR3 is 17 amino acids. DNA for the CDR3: TGCAGCGTTGAAGATCCCGGGACTAGCGGACCGGAGGATACGCAGTATTTT. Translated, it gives CSVEDPGTSGPEDTQYF.

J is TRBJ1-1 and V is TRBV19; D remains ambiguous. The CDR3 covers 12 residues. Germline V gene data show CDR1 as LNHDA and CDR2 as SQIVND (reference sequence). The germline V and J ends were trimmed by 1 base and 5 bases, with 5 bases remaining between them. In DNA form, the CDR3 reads TGTGCCAGTAGTATAGCGGGGACTGAAGCTTTCTTT. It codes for CASSIAGTEAFF.

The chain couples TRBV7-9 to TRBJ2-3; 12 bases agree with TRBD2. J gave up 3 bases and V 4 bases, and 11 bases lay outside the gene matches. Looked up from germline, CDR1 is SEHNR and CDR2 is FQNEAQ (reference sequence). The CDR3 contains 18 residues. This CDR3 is CASSSLAGGPRETDTQYF. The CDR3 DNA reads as TGTGCCAGCAGCTCGCTAGCGGGGGGGCCTCGGGAGACAGATACGCAGTATTTT.

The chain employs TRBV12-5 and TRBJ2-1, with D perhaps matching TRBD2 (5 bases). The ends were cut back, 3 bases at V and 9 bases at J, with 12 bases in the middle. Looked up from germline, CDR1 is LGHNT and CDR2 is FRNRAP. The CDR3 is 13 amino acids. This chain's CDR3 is CASGLTSRGEQFF. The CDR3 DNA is TGTGCTAGTGGTTTAACCTCCCGGGGTGAGCAGTTCTTC.

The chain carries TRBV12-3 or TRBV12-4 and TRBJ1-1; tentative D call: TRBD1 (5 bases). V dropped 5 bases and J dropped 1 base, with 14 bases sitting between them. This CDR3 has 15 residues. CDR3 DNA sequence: TGTGCCAGCAGTCCCTACAGGAGTCAGAACACTGAAGCTTTCTTT. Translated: CASSPYRSQNTEAFF.

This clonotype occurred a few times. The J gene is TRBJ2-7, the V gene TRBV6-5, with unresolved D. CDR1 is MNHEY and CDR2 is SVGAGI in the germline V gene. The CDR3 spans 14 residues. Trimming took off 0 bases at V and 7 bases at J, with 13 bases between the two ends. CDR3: CASSYSRSMREQYF. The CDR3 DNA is TGTGCCAGCAGTTACTCGAGATCTATGAGGGAGCAGTACTTC.

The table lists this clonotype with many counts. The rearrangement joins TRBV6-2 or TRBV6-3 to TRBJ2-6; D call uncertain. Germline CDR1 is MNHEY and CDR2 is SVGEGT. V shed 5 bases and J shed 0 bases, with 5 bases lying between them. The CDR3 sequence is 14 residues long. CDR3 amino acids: CASSQASGANVLTF. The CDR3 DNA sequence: TGTGCCAGCAGTCAGGCCTCTGGGGCCAACGTCCTGACTTTC.

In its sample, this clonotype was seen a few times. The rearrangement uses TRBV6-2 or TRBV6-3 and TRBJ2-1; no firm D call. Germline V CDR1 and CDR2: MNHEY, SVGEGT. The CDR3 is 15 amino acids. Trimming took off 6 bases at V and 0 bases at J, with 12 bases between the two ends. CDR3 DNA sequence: TGTGCCAGCAGGGAGAGCGTAATCTCCTACAATGAGCAGTTCTTC. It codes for CASRESVISYNEQFF.

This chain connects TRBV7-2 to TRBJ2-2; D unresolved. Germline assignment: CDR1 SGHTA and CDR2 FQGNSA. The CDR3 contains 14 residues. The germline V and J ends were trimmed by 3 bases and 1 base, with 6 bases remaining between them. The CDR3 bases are TGTGCCAGCAGCTTGACGAGGAACACCGGGGAGCTGTTTTTT. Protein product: CASSLTRNTGELFF.

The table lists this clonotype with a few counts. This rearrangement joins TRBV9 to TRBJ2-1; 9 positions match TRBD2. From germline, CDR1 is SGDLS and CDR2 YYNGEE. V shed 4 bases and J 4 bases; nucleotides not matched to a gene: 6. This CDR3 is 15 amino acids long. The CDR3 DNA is TGTGCCAGCAGCACTCAACTAGCGGGTTACAATGAGCAGTTCTTC. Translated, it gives CASSTQLAGYNEQFF. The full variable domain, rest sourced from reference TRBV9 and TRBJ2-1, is DSGVTQTPKHLITATGQRVTLRCSPRSGDLSVYWYQQSLDQGLQFLIQYYNGEERAKGNILERFSAQQFPDLHSELNLSSLELGDSALYFCASSTQLAGYNEQFFGPGTRLTVL.